Below are 2 T cell receptor beta chains sequenced from a single sample in a study of OX40 agonist ivuxolimab in advanced cancers. Clones were read by immunoSEQ multiplex PCR, and TCRdb kept only the in-frame ones, dropping some. The sample holds roughly 60,000 clones, about 85% seen once. The material sequenced was CD4+ or CD8+ T cells sorted from blood, taken in a trial of the OX40 agonist ivuxolimab. All receptors come from an adult with an advanced solid tumor such as melanoma, head and neck, liver or kidney cancer.

The chain joins TRBV19 to TRBJ1-2; 9 nucleotides agree with TRBD1. Per germline, CDR1 LNHDA and CDR2 SQIVND (reference sequence). V lost 5 bases and J lost 5; bases outside the gene matches: 18. This CDR3 has 18 amino acids. The CDR3: CASSEHRGLEGMAYGYTF. CDR3 DNA: TGTGCCAGTAGTGAGCACAGGGGGCTAGAGGGTATGGCGTATGGCTACACCTTC.

This clone was detected only once. This sequence joins TRBV11-2 and TRBJ2-3, with 8 bases that match TRBD1. V gave up 5 bases and J gave up 3 bases; unmatched junction bases: 7. Germline lookup yields CDR1 SGHAT and CDR2 FQNNGV. The CDR3 covers 15 residues. This CDR3 is CASSRRTGRTDTQYF. The CDR3 DNA reads as TGTGCCAGCAGCCGCCGGACAGGGAGAACAGATACGCAGTATTTT. The full variable domain, in which reference TRBV11-2 and TRBJ2-3 provide the parts outside the CDR3, is EAGVAQSPRYKIIEKRQSVAFWCNPISGHATLYWYQQILGQGPKLLIQFQNNGVVDDSQLPKDRFSAERLKGVDSTLKIQPAKLEDSAVYLCASSRRTGRTDTQYFGPGTRLTVL.